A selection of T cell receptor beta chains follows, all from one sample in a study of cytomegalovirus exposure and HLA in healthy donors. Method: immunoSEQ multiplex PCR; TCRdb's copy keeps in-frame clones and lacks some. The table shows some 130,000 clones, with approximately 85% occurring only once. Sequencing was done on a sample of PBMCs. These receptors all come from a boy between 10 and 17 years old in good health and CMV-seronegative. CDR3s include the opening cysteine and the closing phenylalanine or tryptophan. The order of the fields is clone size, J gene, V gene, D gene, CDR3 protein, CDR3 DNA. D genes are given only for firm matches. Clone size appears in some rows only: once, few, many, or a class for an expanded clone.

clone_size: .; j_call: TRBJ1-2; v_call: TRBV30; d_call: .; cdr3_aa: CAWSGGDTGGVYGYTF; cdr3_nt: TGTGCCTGGAGCGGGGGGGACACCGGGGGCGTCTATGGCTACACCTTC
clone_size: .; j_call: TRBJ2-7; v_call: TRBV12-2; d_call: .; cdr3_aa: CASRFIYSATFYEQYF; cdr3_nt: TGTGCAAGTCGCTTCATTTATAGCGCAACTTTCTACGAGCAGTACTTC
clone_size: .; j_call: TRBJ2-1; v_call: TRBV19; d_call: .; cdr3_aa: CASSGGNEQFF; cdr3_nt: TGTGCCAGTAGTGGCGGCAATGAGCAGTTCTTC
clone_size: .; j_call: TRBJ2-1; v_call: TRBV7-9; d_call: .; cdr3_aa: CASSLLSLNEQFF; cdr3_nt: TGTGCCAGCAGCCTACTTAGTCTTAATGAGCAGTTCTTC
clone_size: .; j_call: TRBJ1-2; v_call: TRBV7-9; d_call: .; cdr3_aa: CASSLAGASYTF; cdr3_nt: TGTGCCAGCAGCTTAGCAGGAGCGAGCTACACCTTC
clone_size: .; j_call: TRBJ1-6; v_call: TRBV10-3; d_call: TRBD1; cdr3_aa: CAISESGTGGRSPLHF; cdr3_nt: TGTGCCATCAGTGAGTCCGGGACAGGGGGCAGATCACCCCTCCACTTT
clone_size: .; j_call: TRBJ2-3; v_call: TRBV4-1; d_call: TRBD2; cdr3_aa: CASSQDTAGGSDTQYF; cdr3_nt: TGCGCCAGCAGCCAAGATACAGCGGGGGGGTCAGATACGCAGTATTTT
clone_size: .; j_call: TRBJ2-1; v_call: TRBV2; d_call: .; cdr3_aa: CASSQRGEQFF; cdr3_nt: TGTGCCAGCAGTCAAAGGGGTGAGCAGTTCTTC
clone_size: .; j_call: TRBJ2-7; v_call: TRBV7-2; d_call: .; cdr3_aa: CASSSLRDSPYEQYF; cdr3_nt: TGTGCCAGCAGCTCACTTCGGGACTCCCCCTACGAGCAGTACTTC
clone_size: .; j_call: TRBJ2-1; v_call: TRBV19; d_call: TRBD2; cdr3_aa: CASRGLAGLYNEQFF; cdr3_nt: TGTGCCAGTAGGGGACTAGCGGGTTTATACAATGAGCAGTTCTTC
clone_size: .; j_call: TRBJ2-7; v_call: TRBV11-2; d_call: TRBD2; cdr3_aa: CASSHDSGTSSYEQYF; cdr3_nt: TGTGCCAGCAGCCATGATAGCGGGACCAGCTCCTACGAGCAGTACTTC
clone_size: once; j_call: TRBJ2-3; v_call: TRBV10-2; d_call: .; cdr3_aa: CASSEPGQLKDTQYF; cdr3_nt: TGCGCCAGCAGTGAGCCCGGACAGCTTAAGGATACGCAGTATTTT
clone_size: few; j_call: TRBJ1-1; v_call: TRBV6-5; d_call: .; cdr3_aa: CASRGGMNTEAFF; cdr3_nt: TGTGCCAGCAGAGGGGGAATGAACACTGAAGCTTTCTTT
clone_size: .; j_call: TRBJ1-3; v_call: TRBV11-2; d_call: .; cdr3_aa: CASSLFSSGSGNTIYF; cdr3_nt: TGTGCCAGCAGCTTATTTTCATCAGGGTCTGGAAACACCATATATTTT
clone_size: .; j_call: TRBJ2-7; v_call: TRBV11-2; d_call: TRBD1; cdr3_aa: CASSPTGGTYEQYF; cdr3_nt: TGTGCCAGCAGCCCGACAGGGGGCACCTACGAGCAGTACTTC
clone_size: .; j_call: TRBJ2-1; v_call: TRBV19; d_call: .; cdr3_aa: CASGRRYNEQFF; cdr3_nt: TGTGCCAGTGGGAGGAGATACAATGAGCAGTTCTTC
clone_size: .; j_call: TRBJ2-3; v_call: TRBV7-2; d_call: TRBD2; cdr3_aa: CASSFSGGPTSSSTDTQYF; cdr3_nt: TGTGCCAGCAGTTTCAGCGGGGGGCCAACCTCCTCTAGCACAGATACGCAGTATTTT
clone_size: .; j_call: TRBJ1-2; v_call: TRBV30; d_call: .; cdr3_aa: CAWNEKYGYTF; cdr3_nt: TGTGCCTGGAACGAGAAGTATGGCTACACCTTC
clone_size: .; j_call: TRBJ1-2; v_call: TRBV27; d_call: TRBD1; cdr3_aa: CASSDDRGLKGYTF; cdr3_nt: TGTGCCAGCAGCGACGACAGGGGCCTAAAAGGCTACACCTTC
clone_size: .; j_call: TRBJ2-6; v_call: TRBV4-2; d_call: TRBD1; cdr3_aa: CASSQAPGQATSGANVLTF; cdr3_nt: TGTGCCAGCAGCCAAGCCCCGGGACAGGCTACCTCTGGGGCCAACGTCCTGACTTTC
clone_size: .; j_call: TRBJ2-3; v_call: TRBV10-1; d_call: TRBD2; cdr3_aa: CASSNSGRLTDTQYF; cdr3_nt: TGCGCCAGCAGTAATAGCGGGAGGCTCACAGATACGCAGTATTTT
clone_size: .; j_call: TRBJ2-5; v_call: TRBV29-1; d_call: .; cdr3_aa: CSVFDSGETQYF; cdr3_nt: TGCAGCGTTTTTGACAGTGGCGAGACCCAGTACTTC
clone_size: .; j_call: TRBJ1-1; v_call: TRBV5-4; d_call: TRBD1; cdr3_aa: CASSLGQVLTEAFF; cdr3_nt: TGTGCCAGCAGCTTAGGACAGGTACTCACTGAAGCTTTCTTT
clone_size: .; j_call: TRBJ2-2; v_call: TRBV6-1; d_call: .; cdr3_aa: CASSEEVSGITGELFF; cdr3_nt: TGTGCCAGCAGTGAAGAGGTTAGCGGAATCACCGGGGAGCTGTTTTTT
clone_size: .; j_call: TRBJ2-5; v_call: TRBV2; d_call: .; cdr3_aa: CAGLSALKETQYF; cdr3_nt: TGTGCCGGCTTGAGCGCACTTAAAGAGACCCAGTACTTC
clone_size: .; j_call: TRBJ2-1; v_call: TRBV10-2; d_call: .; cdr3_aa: CASRVTLFGPNEQFF; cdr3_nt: TGCGCCAGCAGAGTGACACTTTTTGGGCCCAATGAGCAGTTCTTC
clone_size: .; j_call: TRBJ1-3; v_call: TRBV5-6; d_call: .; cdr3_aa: CASSLDRVGNTIYF; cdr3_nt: TGTGCCAGCAGCTTGGACAGGGTTGGAAACACCATATATTTT
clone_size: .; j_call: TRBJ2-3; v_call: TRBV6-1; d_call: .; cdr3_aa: CASSALPSTDTQYF; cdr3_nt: TGTGCCAGCAGTGCCCTCCCTAGCACAGATACGCAGTATTTT
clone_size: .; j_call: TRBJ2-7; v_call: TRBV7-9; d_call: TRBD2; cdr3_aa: CASSWDYYEQYF; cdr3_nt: TGTGCCAGCAGCTGGGACTACTACGAGCAGTACTTC
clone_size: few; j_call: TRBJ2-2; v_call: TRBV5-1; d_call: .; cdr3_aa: CASSVSNTGELFF; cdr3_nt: TGCGCCAGCAGCGTCTCCAACACCGGGGAGCTGTTTTTT
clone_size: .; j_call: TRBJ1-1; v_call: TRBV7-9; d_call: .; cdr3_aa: CASSLQNTEAFF; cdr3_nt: TGTGCCAGCAGTTTACAGAACACTGAAGCTTTCTTT